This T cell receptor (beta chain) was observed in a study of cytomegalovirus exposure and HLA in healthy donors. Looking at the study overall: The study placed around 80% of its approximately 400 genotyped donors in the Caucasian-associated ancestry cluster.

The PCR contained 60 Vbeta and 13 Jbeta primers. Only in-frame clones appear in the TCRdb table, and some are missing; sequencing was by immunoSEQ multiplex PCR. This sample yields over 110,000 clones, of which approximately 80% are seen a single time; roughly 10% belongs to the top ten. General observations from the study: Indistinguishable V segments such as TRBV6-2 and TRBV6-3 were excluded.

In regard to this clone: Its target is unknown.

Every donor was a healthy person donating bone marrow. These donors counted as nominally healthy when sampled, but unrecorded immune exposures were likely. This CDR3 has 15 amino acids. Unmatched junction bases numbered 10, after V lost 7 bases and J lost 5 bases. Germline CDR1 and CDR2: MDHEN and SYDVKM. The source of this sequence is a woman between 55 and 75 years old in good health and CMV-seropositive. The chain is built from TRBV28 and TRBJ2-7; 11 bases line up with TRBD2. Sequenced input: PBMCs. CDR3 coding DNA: TGTGCCAGCACCTTCGGACTAGCGGGTAATGACGAGCAGTACTTC. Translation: CASTFGLAGNDEQYF.